This TCR beta chain was documented in a study of blood T cells in healthy people across ages. About the study: Template switching picked up about one barcoded beta molecule for each two T cells.

For the second PCR, which ran for about 6 to 11 cycles, a sample-barcoded 5' primer and a J-beta primer mix were used. TCRdb used MiXCR to reprocess the 5' RACE reads, holding one entry per CDR3 protein. The sample carries around 650,000 distinct CDR3 sequences, about a third recorded once. The germline CDR1 and CDR2 sequences are MNHNS and SASEGT. The CDR3 extends over 15 amino acids. The J segment lost 4 bases and the V segment lost 2 bases, leaving 5 bases of the junction unmatched. The count of this clonotype is one. No antigen is known for it. Donors were systemically healthy Caucasian individuals from Russia aged about 6 to 90 years. Whole-study findings and limits: The authors considered diversity estimates from one million T cells to be underestimates.

Input material: blood. The clonotype comes from an elderly woman in good health. This chain uses TRBV6-1 with TRBJ2-5, with TRBD2 matching 9 bases. The CDR3, as DNA: TGTGCCAGCAGTGAACTGCGGGGGGGCAGAGAGACCCAGTACTTC. Translation gives CASSELRGGRETQYF.